This is a list of T cell receptor beta chains from one sample in a study of T cells in Graves' hyperthyroidism and ophthalmopathy. Using its own MiXCR run on the multiplex PCR reads, TCRdb lists one record per CDR3 protein. This sample has some 700,000 distinct CDR3 sequences, with 17% found just once. Sequencing was performed on blood. All receptors derive from a man aged 50-59 years with Graves' hyperthyroidism. Each CDR3 is given with its conserved first and last residue. D genes are given only for firm matches. Clone size is stated in some rows and not others, as once, few, many or a class when expanded.

.,TRBV6-4,TRBJ2-1,.,CASSDSRSSYNEQFF
TRBD2,TRBV10-3,TRBJ2-4,many,CAISGGGEDNAKNIQYF
.,TRBV11-2,TRBJ1-2,many,CASSYEVYGYTF
TRBD2,TRBV14,TRBJ2-7,few,CASSRRGTSAILSYEQYF
.,TRBV28,TRBJ1-1,many,CASSPRTERNTEAFF
TRBD1,TRBV6-5,TRBJ2-7,many,CASSYGGTGGEQYF
.,TRBV6-1,TRBJ2-1,.,CASKPGLGDHEQFF
TRBD1,TRBV27,TRBJ2-7,many,CASSIPGQGSYEQYF
.,TRBV30,TRBJ1-6,many,CAWSVTDFNSPLHF
TRBD2,TRBV27,TRBJ2-6,many,CASSLRGGSSGANVLTF
.,TRBV7-2,TRBJ2-5,.,CASSFGLGVETQYF
TRBD1,TRBV12-3/TRBV12-4,TRBJ1-5,many,CASSSTMTGMEGYQPQHF
.,TRBV9,TRBJ2-2,many,CASSATGWTTGELFF
TRBD1,TRBV2,TRBJ1-3,many,CASSLDRVGNTIYF
.,TRBV6-2/TRBV6-3,TRBJ2-7,few,CASRTHGGYEQYF
.,TRBV28,TRBJ1-2,many,CAISGTRSFYTF
.,TRBV7-2,TRBJ2-7,many,CASSRYRASYEQYF
.,TRBV11-1,TRBJ1-2,few,CASSLTTDYYGYTF
.,TRBV6-6,TRBJ1-1,.,CASSYPGRRYEAFF
.,TRBV28,TRBJ1-2,many,CASRGLIYGYTF
.,TRBV20-1,TRBJ2-7,.,CSARDRTSYEQYF
.,TRBV28,TRBJ1-2,.,CASIAGVEDGYTF
.,TRBV20-1,TRBJ2-7,few,CSARTIQSGAYEQYF
TRBD2,TRBV7-2,TRBJ2-7,many,CASSPRPGTSGRNEQYF
TRBD2,TRBV9,TRBJ2-7,.,CASSDSGRAGEQYF
TRBD1,TRBV19,TRBJ1-3,.,CASSQTGTGISSGNTIYF
TRBD1,TRBV27,TRBJ2-7,many,CASSIRDRLYEQYF
.,TRBV30,TRBJ1-1,many,CAWSRQLNTEAFF
.,TRBV24-1,TRBJ2-1,.,CATSGERDMINEQFF
.,TRBV12-3/TRBV12-4,TRBJ1-6,many,CASSLQGRWNSPLHF
TRBD1,TRBV19,TRBJ2-1,.,CASSRRGQGLISSYNEQFF
TRBD2,TRBV30,TRBJ2-1,.,CAWEGTSGRRGEQFF
TRBD2,TRBV29-1,TRBJ2-1,.,CSVQTTSGLHEQSF
.,TRBV10-3,TRBJ2-7,many,CAISSGRAYEQYF
.,TRBV3-1,TRBJ1-2,many,CASSQDPRTMGYTF
TRBD2,TRBV28,TRBJ2-7,many,CASRWERGAYEQYF
.,TRBV9,TRBJ2-1,few,CASSVEWNEQFF
TRBD2,TRBV12-3/TRBV12-4,TRBJ2-5,many,CASSLAGVAGGMETQYF
.,TRBV5-1,TRBJ2-1,few,CASSFGQGGSSNEQFF
.,TRBV28,TRBJ1-5,few,CASNLNSGFHQPQHF
.,TRBV28,TRBJ1-1,many,CASRLTGQRNTEAFF
.,TRBV19,TRBJ2-1,few,CASSRSLRDNEQFF
.,TRBV2,TRBJ1-3,many,CASKWDSGNTIYF
.,TRBV12-3/TRBV12-4,TRBJ2-5,few,CASTYTRGPETQCF
TRBD2,TRBV6-2/TRBV6-3,TRBJ2-7,few,CASSYSKIAGDYEQYF
TRBD2,TRBV24-1,TRBJ2-1,few,CATSDWDSGRAYNEQFF
.,TRBV28,TRBJ1-6,few,CASSLDPYSPLHF
.,TRBV19,TRBJ1-2,.,CASSIGTEPYYGYTF
TRBD2,TRBV28,TRBJ2-2,few,CASSLAGSGTGELFF
TRBD1,TRBV7-8,TRBJ2-1,many,CASSMRTGLYNEQFF
TRBD1,TRBV13,TRBJ1-1,.,CASSPTGDLNTEAFF
TRBD2,TRBV6-2/TRBV6-3,TRBJ2-7,.,CASSSHSSGSSYEQYF
.,TRBV7-3,TRBJ2-2,many,CASSPPRAGPGELFF
TRBD1,TRBV24-1,TRBJ2-3,.,CATTDPRQGGDTQYF